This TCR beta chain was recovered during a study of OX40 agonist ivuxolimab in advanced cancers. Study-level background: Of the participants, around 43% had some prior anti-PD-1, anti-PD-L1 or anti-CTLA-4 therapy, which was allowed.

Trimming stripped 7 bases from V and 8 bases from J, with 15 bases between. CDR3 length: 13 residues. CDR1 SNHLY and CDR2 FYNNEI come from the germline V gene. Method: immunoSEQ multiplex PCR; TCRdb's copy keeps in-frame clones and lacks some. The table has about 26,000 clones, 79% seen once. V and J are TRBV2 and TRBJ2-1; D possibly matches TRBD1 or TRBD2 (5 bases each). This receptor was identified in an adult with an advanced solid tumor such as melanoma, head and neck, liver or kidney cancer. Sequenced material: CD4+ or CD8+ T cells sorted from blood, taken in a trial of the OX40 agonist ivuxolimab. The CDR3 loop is CASIPERGDEQFF. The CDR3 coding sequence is TGTGCCAGCATTCCGGAGAGGGGCGATGAGCAGTTCTTC.